One sample yielded the 10 T cell receptor beta chains listed below, sequenced in a study of glioma-infiltrating T cells. Amplification of TCR alpha and beta CDR3 regions from RNA used iRepertoire nested multiplex PCR. Via MiXCR, TCRdb re-called the multiplex PCR reads, giving one row per CDR3 protein. The sample lists approximately 100,000 distinct CDR3 sequences; approximately 26% were seen once. Material for sequencing was glioma tissue, nonneoplastic brain tissue, or PBMCs (not recorded which). The origin of the receptors is a human donor with low-grade glioma or glioblastoma, undergoing nonglioma brain surgery, or in good health (not recorded which).

This clonotype appeared a few times. The genes are TRBV2 and TRBJ1-5; no definite D call. The CDR3 runs to 14 residues. The V and J ends lost 3 bases and 3 bases respectively, with 9 bases between them. Germline values: CDR1 SNHLY, CDR2 FYNNEI. The CDR3 DNA reads as TGTGCCAGCAGTGATGCGACTCCCAATCAGCCCCAGCATTTT. This encodes CASSDATPNQPQHF.

A note on this clonotype: This sequence may be a read error, since a much larger clone differs from it by one base. The chain links TRBV5-1 to TRBJ1-4; weak D call: TRBD1 (5 bases). CDR3 length: 14 residues. Germline CDR1 SGHRS, CDR2 YFSETQ. The CDR3 loop reads CASSQGSANEKLYF. The CDR3 DNA sequence: TGCGCCAGCAGCCAGGGATCAGCTAATGAAAAACTGTATTTT.

This clonotype was recorded many times. V gene TRBV7-2 combines with J gene TRBJ2-3; D ambiguous. This CDR3 is 16 amino acids long. The germline V gene has CDR1 SGHTA and CDR2 FQGNSA. V lost 5 bases and J 0 bases, leaving 15 bases between the germline ends. The CDR3 loop is CASSLKEPFSTDTQYF. The DNA for the CDR3 is TGTGCCAGCAGCCTAAAGGAACCCTTTAGCACAGATACGCAGTATTTT.

This clonotype was counted a few times. This sequence joins TRBV5-4 and TRBJ2-1, with a tentative D call TRBD2 (6 bases). The CDR3 is 15 amino acids. Germline CDR1 reads SGHNT; CDR2 reads YYREEE (reference sequence). Trimming shortened V by 1 base and J by 5 bases, and 13 bases separated the two germline ends. The CDR3 DNA sequence: TGTGCCAGCAGCTTGAACCTAGCGCTCAACAATGAGCAGTTCTTC. Protein product: CASSLNLALNNEQFF.

Concerning this clonotype itself: A read error is possible here, since a much larger clone lies one base away. This chain connects TRBV29-1 to TRBJ2-1; a possible D gene is TRBD2 (5 bases). The germline V gene encodes CDR1 SQVTM and CDR2 ANQGSEA. CDR3 size: 13 residues. The CDR3 here is CSVEERAYDEQFF. CDR3 coding DNA: TGCAGCGTTGAAGAGAGGGCCTACGATGAGCAGTTCTTC.

The chain carries TRBV29-1 and TRBJ2-1; unclear D gene. V shed 0 bases and J shed 0 bases, with 15 bases lying between them. Looked up from germline, CDR1 is SQVTM and CDR2 is ANQGSEA. There are 17 residues in the CDR3. CDR3 nucleotide sequence: TGCAGCGTTGAAGAAACGGGCAGGTTCTTCTCCTACAATGAGCAGTTCTTC. Its translation: CSVEETGRFFSYNEQFF.

This clonotype was detected many times. The chain links TRBV19 to TRBJ2-1; D possibly matches TRBD1 or TRBD2 (5 bases each). Trimming shortened V by 10 bases and J by 8 bases, and 15 bases separated the two germline ends. Germline V CDR1 and CDR2: LNHDA, SQIVND (reference sequence). The CDR3 has 12 residues. The DNA of the CDR3 is TGTGCCACTTGGGACCCGGAACATGAGCAGTTCTTC. It is translated as CATWDPEHEQFF.

This clonotype turned up a few times. The chain has TRBV9 and TRBJ2-6; D perhaps matches TRBD1 (6 bases). The CDR3 runs 17 residues. CDR1 is SGDLS and CDR2 is YYNGEE in the germline V gene. Trimming took off 4 bases at V and 0 bases at J, with 14 bases between the two ends. The CDR3 sequence is CASSSRDTPSGANVLTF. The CDR3 DNA is TGTGCCAGCAGCTCCCGGGACACCCCCTCTGGGGCCAACGTCCTGACTTTC.

This clonotype was seen many times. J is TRBJ1-3 and V is TRBV20-1; D is unclear. Trimming shortened V by 6 bases and J by 2 bases, and 17 bases separated the two germline ends. The CDR3 covers 15 residues. The germline V gene has CDR1 DFQATT and CDR2 SNEGSKA (reference sequence). The CDR3 coding sequence is TGCAGTGCCAGAATCTGGGGAAATACTGGAAACACCATATATTTT. Translated: CSARIWGNTGNTIYF.

Ten or more counts support this clonotype. The chain is built from TRBV7-2 and TRBJ1-1; D is unclear. Germline lookup yields CDR1 SGHTA and CDR2 FQGNSA. The CDR3 totals 12 residues. V was pared by 5 bases and J by 5 bases, with 9 bases between. The CDR3 sequence is CASSLLGTEAFF. The DNA for the CDR3 is TGTGCCAGCAGCCTACTAGGAACTGAAGCTTTCTTT.